The 2 T cell receptor beta chains reported below all come from one sample, sequenced in a study of cytomegalovirus exposure and HLA in healthy donors. Assay: immunoSEQ multiplex PCR; the TCRdb copy retains only in-frame clones and omits some. Found here are 160,000 or so clones, about nine tenths of them singletons; the top ten hold less than 3.5%. Sequencing was carried out using PBMCs. These receptors all stem from a man younger than 35 in good health and CMV-seropositive.

The gene calls are TRBV9 and TRBJ2-5, with 12 bases fitting TRBD1. CDR1 and CDR2 from the germline V gene are SGDLS and YYNGEE. CDR3 length: 15 amino acids. V lost 3 bases and J lost 4; bases outside the gene matches: 4. The CDR3 is CASSEGTGGRETQYF. The CDR3, as DNA: TGTGCCAGCAGCGAAGGGACAGGGGGCCGAGAGACCCAGTACTTC.

V and J are TRBV27 and TRBJ1-5; no firm D call. Germline assignment: CDR1 MNHEY and CDR2 SMNVEV (reference sequence). This CDR3 contains 21 residues. V lost 5 bases and J 1 base, leaving 30 bases between the germline ends. CDR3 nucleotide sequence: TGTGCCAGCAGTCCGAAGAAAGGGAGAGGACCTTCTTTTTTAAGCAATCAGCCCCAGCATTTT. Its translation: CASSPKKGRGPSFLSNQPQHF.